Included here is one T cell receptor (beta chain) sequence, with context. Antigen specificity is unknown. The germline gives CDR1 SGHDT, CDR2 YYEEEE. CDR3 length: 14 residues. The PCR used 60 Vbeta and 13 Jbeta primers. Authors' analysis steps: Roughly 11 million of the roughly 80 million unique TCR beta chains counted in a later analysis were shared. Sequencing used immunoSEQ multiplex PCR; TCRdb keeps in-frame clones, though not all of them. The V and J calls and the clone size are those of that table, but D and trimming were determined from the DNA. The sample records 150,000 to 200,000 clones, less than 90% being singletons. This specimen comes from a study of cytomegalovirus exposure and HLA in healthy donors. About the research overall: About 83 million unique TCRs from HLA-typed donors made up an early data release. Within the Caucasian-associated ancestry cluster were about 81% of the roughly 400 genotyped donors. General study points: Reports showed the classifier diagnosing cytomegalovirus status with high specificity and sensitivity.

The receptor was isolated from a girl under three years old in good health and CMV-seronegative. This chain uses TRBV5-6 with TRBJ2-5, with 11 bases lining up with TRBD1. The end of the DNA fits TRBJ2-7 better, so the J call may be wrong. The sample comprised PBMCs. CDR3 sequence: CASSAGTGGYEQYF. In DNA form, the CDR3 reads TGTGCCAGCAGCGCCGGGACAGGGGGCTACGAGCAGTACTTC.